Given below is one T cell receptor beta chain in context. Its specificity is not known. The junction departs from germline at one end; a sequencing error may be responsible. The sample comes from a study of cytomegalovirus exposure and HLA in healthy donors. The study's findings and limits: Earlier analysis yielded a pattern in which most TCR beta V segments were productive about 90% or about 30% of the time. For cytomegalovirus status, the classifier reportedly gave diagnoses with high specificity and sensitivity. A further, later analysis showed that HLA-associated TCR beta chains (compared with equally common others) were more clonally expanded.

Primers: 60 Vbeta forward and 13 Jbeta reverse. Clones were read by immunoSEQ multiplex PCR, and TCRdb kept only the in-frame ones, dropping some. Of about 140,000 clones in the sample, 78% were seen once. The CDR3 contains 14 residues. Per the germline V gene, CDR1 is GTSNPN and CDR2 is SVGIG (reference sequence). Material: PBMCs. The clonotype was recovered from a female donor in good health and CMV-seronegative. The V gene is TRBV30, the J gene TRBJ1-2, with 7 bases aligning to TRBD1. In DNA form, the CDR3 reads TGTGCCATCATAAGGCAGGGGGTGGGATATGGCTACCCCTTC. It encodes CAIIRQGVGYGYPF.